The source of this T cell receptor (beta chain) is a study of blood T cell repertoires in COVID-19. The method was immunoSEQ multiplex PCR; TCRdb's version includes in-frame clones alone and lacks a portion of them. Here the sample spans over 200,000 clones, almost 90% being singletons. This clone was detected only a few times. Germline CDR1 reads MDHEN; CDR2 reads SYDVKM. The trim removed 6 bases at V and 2 bases at J, leaving 11 bases unmatched. The CDR3 covers 16 residues. Sequenced input: peripheral blood. This receptor was taken from an older woman with acute or convalescent COVID-19. The rearrangement joins TRBV28 to TRBJ2-3; 7 bases map to TRBD1. The CDR3 coding sequence is TGTGCCAGCAGGCGCAGGGGACAGAGCTTCACAGATACGCAGTATTTT. Translation: CASRRRGQSFTDTQYF.